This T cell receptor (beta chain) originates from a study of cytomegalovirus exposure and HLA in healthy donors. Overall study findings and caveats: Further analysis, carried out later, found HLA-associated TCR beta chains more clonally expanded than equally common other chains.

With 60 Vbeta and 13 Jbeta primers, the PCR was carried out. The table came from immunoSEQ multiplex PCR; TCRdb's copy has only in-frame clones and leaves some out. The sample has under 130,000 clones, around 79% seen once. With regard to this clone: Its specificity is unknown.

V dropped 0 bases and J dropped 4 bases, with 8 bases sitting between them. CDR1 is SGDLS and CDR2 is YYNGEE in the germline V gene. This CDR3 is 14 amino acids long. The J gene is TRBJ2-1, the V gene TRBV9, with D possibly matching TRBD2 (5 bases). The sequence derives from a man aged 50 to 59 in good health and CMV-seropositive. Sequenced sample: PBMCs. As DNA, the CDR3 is TGTGCCAGCAGCGTAGCTACGGGGTACAATGAGCAGTTCTTC. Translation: CASSVATGYNEQFF.